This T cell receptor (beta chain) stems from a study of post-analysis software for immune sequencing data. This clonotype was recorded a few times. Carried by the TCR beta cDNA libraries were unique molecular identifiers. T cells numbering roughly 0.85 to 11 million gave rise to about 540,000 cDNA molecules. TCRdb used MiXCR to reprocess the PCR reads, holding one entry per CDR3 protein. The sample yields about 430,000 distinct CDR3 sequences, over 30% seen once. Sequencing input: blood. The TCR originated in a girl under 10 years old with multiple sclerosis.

As DNA, the CDR3 is TGTGCCAGCAGGACAGGGGGCGCGGCCAAAAACATTCAGTACTTC. It codes for CASRTGGAAKNIQYF. This chain joins TRBV4-2 and TRBJ2-4; TRBD1 matches at 10 bases. CDR1 is LGHNA, CDR2 YNFKEQ, per germline. This CDR3 is built from 15 residues. With V trimmed by 6 bases and J by 1 base, 3 bases remained unmatched.